A single sample is the source of the 32 T cell receptor beta chains below, sequenced in a study of quantifying T cell responses using KT2 cells. Turning to the study itself: RNA was reverse transcribed with TCR alpha and beta constant-region primers.

The cDNA 3' end received a ligated oligonucleotide with a UMI. First-round PCR used around 4 cycles and beta primers RC1.1 and RC1.2 covering TRBC1 and TRBC2. One entry per CDR3 protein results from TCRdb running MiXCR on the UMI-ligation and nested PCR reads. This table has 39,000 or so distinct CDR3 sequences, 15% to 20% appearing once. The material sequenced was PBMCs spiked with cells of the T cell clone KT2. These receptors were obtained from a human donor.

This clonotype has just a few counts. The J gene is TRBJ1-1, the V gene TRBV20-1; tentative D call: TRBD1 (6 bases). The germline V and J ends were trimmed by 0 bases and 0 bases, with 14 bases remaining between them. The CDR3 runs 16 residues. Looked up from germline, CDR1 is DFQATT and CDR2 is SNEGSKA (reference sequence). The CDR3 loop reads CSARDQATGMNTEAFF. As DNA, the CDR3 is TGCAGTGCTAGAGACCAAGCGACAGGCATGAACACTGAAGCTTTCTTT.

Only a few counts were recorded for this clonotype. The genes are TRBV20-1 and TRBJ2-3, with D perhaps given as TRBD1 or TRBD2 (5 bases each). The CDR3 runs 19 residues. Germline assignment: CDR1 DFQATT and CDR2 SNEGSKA (reference sequence). Trimming took 3 bases from V and 0 from J, leaving 25 bases between them. This chain's CDR3 is CSASSGTHRPLGSTDTQYF. The DNA of the CDR3 is TGCAGTGCTAGTTCAGGGACCCATCGGCCCCTAGGGAGCACAGATACGCAGTATTTT.

This clonotype has a handful of counts. The chain is built from TRBV7-2 and TRBJ2-5; a possible D gene is TRBD2 (6 bases). Trimming removed 4 bases at V and 5 bases at J, with 17 bases between. The CDR3 has 15 residues. From germline, CDR1 is SGHTA and CDR2 FQGNSA. This CDR3 is CASSWRGAAEETQYF. DNA of the CDR3: TGTGCCAGCAGCTGGCGGGGAGCAGCCGAGGAGACCCAGTACTTC.

The V call is TRBV20-1, the J call TRBJ2-7; TRBD2 agrees at 8 bases. Germline CDR1 reads DFQATT; CDR2 reads SNEGSKA (reference sequence). The CDR3 loop spans 14 amino acids. V shed 0 bases, J shed 6 bases, and the junction held 7 bases outside the gene matches. CDR3 in amino acids: CSARDSGLEGEQYF. CDR3 nucleotides: TGCAGTGCTAGAGATTCGGGACTAGAAGGCGAGCAGTACTTC.

V usage is TRBV7-2 and J usage is TRBJ2-1; 8 bases agree with TRBD2. With 5 bases clipped from V and 7 bases from J, the junction kept 13 bases outside the gene matches. Germline CDR1 and CDR2: SGHTA and FQGNSA. CDR3 size: 16 residues. The CDR3 sequence is CASSLPGGGHRNEQFF. Here the CDR3 DNA reads TGTGCCAGCAGCCTTCCCGGGGGGGGGCATAGAAATGAGCAGTTCTTC.

This clonotype was detected only a few times. The J gene is TRBJ1-4, the V gene TRBV7-9; unclear D gene. Germline V gene sequence: CDR1 SEHNR, CDR2 FQNEAQ (reference sequence). The length of the CDR3 is 14 residues. Trimming took 1 base from V and 1 from J, leaving 4 bases between them. CDR3 in DNA: TGTGCCAGCAGCTTAGGTGAAACTAATGAAAAACTGTTTTTT. It specifies CASSLGETNEKLFF. The full variable domain, its missing parts supplied by reference TRBV7-9 and TRBJ1-4, is DTGVSQNPRHKITKRGQNVTFRCDPISEHNRLYWYRQTLGQGPEFLTYFQNEAQLEKSRLLSDRFSAERPKGSFSTLEIQRTEQGDSAMYLCASSLGETNEKLFFGSGTQLSVL.

This rearrangement joins TRBV4-1 to TRBJ1-3; D not certain. V lost 0 bases and J lost 8, with 8 bases in between. CDR3 length: 13 residues. Germline loops: CDR1 MGHRA, CDR2 YSYEKL. The CDR3 DNA reads as TGCGCCAGCAGCCAAGAGTCAGTGGACACCATATATTTT. It translates to CASSQESVDTIYF.

DNA of the CDR3: TGTGCCAGCAGCTTAGCCCTGGATGCTAACACTGAAGCTTTCTTT. This sequence encodes CASSLALDANTEAFF. The V and J genes are TRBV7-9 and TRBJ1-1; D is undetermined. Germline CDR1 SEHNR, CDR2 FQNEAQ (reference sequence). This CDR3 has 15 amino acids. Trimming cost V 0 bases and J 2 bases, with 10 bases left between them.

At least ten counts were recorded for this clonotype. This chain links TRBV13 with TRBJ2-7; no definite D call. Germline V gene lookup returns CDR1 PRHDT and CDR2 FYEKMQ (reference sequence). The germline V and J ends were trimmed by 0 bases and 3 bases, with 3 bases remaining between them. The CDR3 has 12 residues. CDR3 loop: CASSLGYYEQYF. The CDR3 DNA sequence: TGTGCCAGCAGCTTAGGGTACTACGAGCAGTACTTC. The whole variable domain, remainder taken from reference TRBV13 and TRBJ2-7, is AAGVIQSPRHLIKEKRETATLKCYPIPRHDTVYWYQQGPGQDPQFLISFYEKMQSDKGSIPDRFSAQQFSDYHSELNMSSLELGDSALYFCASSLGYYEQYFGPGTRLTVT.

The sample holds many counts of this clonotype. Here the CDR3 DNA reads TGTGCCAGCAGTTACGGGGTAGTATACGAGCAGTACTTC. Translated: CASSYGVVYEQYF. The J gene is TRBJ2-7, the V gene TRBV6-5; D not certain. The ends were cut back, 2 bases at V and 4 bases at J, with 9 bases in the middle. CDR3 length equals 13 residues. From germline, CDR1 is MNHEY and CDR2 SVGAGI.

This clonotype has more than one count but fewer than ten. The rearrangement uses TRBV7-2 and TRBJ2-1, with TRBD2 identical over 8 bases. Germline CDR1 reads SGHTA; CDR2 reads FQGNSA. This CDR3 is 20 amino acids long. The ends lost 1 base at V and 4 bases at J; junction bases unmatched: 18. CDR3 DNA sequence: TGTGCCAGCAGCTTAGAGTCTGGTAGCGGGAATGTGAAGGGTTACAATGAGCAGTTCTTC. Residues: CASSLESGSGNVKGYNEQFF.

The V and J genes are TRBV5-1 and TRBJ1-1, with a weak D call TRBD1 (5 bases). V was clipped by 1 base and J by 2 bases, with 9 bases between them. The germline CDR1 and CDR2 sequences are SGHRS and YFSETQ. The CDR3 is made up of 14 amino acids. The CDR3 spells CASSLSGDNTEAFF. The CDR3 DNA follows: TGCGCCAGCAGCTTGTCGGGGGACAACACTGAAGCTTTCTTT.

A few counts support this clonotype. The chain is built from TRBV24-1 and TRBJ1-1; D gene unclear. The V end lost 4 bases, the J end lost 5 bases, and 10 bases lay between the germline ends. Germline CDR1 reads KGHDR; CDR2 reads SFDVKD. The CDR3 extends over 13 amino acids. The CDR3 loop reads CATSDTDKTEAFF. As DNA, the CDR3 is TGTGCCACCAGTGACACTGACAAGACTGAAGCTTTCTTT.

A few counts support this clonotype. The chain is built from TRBV6-6 and TRBJ2-7; 12 nucleotides match TRBD2. This CDR3 has 18 residues. V was clipped by 5 bases and J by 2 bases; unmatched bases: 13. Looked up from germline, CDR1 is MNHNY and CDR2 is SVGAGI (reference sequence). In DNA, the CDR3 is TGTGCCAGCAGTAAAAGGTCTAGCGGGAGGGGGGGGGCCTACGAGCAGTACTTC. Protein product: CASSKRSSGRGGAYEQYF.

This clonotype showed up just a few times. The chain links TRBV7-2 to TRBJ2-5; D gene unclear. Between the trimmed V and J ends, which lost 6 bases and 6 bases, there was a span of 14 bases. Germline CDR1 reads SGHTA; CDR2 reads FQGNSA. The CDR3 covers 13 residues. The DNA of the CDR3 is TGTGCCAGCAGTCCCGACGGTTCTAAGACCCAGTACTTC. This translates into CASSPDGSKTQYF.

The V call is TRBV12-3 or TRBV12-4, the J call TRBJ1-1; D perhaps matches TRBD1 (6 bases). Trimming took 3 bases from V and 9 from J, leaving 14 bases between them. This CDR3 spans 13 amino acids. The CDR3 here is CASSLERGTKAFF. In nucleotides, the CDR3 is TGTGCCAGCAGTTTGGAAAGGGGGACAAAAGCTTTCTTT.

This clonotype was detected a few times. The chain employs TRBV3-1 and TRBJ2-7; tentatively, D is TRBD2 (6 bases). The ends were cut back, 1 base at V and 3 bases at J, with 13 bases in the middle. This CDR3 is built from 15 residues. Per the germline V gene, CDR1 is LGHDT and CDR2 is YNNKEL (reference sequence). CDR3 amino acids: CASSQGISGDYEQYF. The CDR3 DNA sequence: TGTGCCAGCAGCCAAGGGATTAGCGGAGACTACGAGCAGTACTTC.

The CDR3 bases are TGTGCCAGCAGTTCGACACCAGGGACAGGGAACACTGAAGCTTTCTTT. This sequence encodes CASSSTPGTGNTEAFF. This rearrangement joins TRBV25-1 to TRBJ1-1, with TRBD1 identical over 8 bases. The CDR3 is 16 residues long. The V gene's germline CDR1 is MGHDK and CDR2 SYGVNS. V lost 5 bases to trimming and J lost 1 base; unmatched junction nucleotides: 9.

There are a few counts of this clonotype. The J gene is TRBJ2-1, the V gene TRBV11-2; D possibly corresponds to TRBD2 (6 bases). The germline CDR1 and CDR2 sequences are SGHAT and FQNNGV. There are 17 residues in the CDR3. Trimming pared 4 bases from V and 8 bases from J, leaving 24 bases between. The CDR3 DNA follows: TGTGCCAGCAGCTCAATTTCGGGGACTTCCCCATGGCATGAGCAGTTCTTC. Translated: CASSSISGTSPWHEQFF.

The table lists this clonotype with a few counts. The chain couples TRBV11-3 to TRBJ2-1; TRBD1 matches 8 bases. The CDR3 runs 15 residues. Germline V lookup: CDR1 SGHNT, CDR2 YENEEA. V was pared by 1 base and J by 4 bases, with 3 bases of the junction left unmatched. The CDR3 DNA reads as TGTGCCAGCAGCTTAGGCGGGACAGGTTACAATGAGCAGTTCTTC. Translation gives CASSLGGTGYNEQFF.

This clonotype was seen many times. V gene TRBV28 combines with J gene TRBJ2-5, with D possibly TRBD2 on 6 matching bases. The germline V gene encodes CDR1 MDHEN and CDR2 SYDVKM. The ends were cut back, 5 bases at V and 4 bases at J, with 20 bases in the middle. The CDR3 length is 16 residues. The CDR3: CASSGVGSGGGETQYF. The CDR3 DNA follows: TGTGCCAGCAGTGGCGTCGGTAGCGGAGGAGGAGAGACCCAGTACTTC. Using reference TRBV28 and TRBJ2-5 for the parts outside the CDR3, the full variable domain is DVKVTQSSRYLVKRTGEKVFLECVQDMDHENMFWYRQDPGLGLRLIYFSYDVKMKEKGDIPEGYSVSREKKERFSLILESASTNQTSMYLCASSGVGSGGGETQYFGPGTRLLVL.

The chain uses TRBV2 and TRBJ1-1; the D is unclear. V was pared by 5 bases and J by 0 bases, with 10 bases between. CDR1 and CDR2 from the germline V gene are SNHLY and FYNNEI. The CDR3 contains 14 residues. CDR3: CASSLQNLNTEAFF. CDR3 in DNA: TGTGCCAGCAGTCTACAGAACTTGAACACTGAAGCTTTCTTT.

Ten or more counts support this clonotype. This rearrangement joins TRBV12-3 or TRBV12-4 to TRBJ2-1, with 7 bases lining up with TRBD2. CDR3 length equals 17 residues. V lost 6 bases to trimming and J lost 4 bases; unmatched junction nucleotides: 15. CDR3: CASSLNHAGVGYNEQFF. The CDR3 nucleotides read TGTGCCAGCAGCCTCAACCACGCGGGAGTAGGTTACAATGAGCAGTTCTTC.

This clonotype was detected only a few times. The V gene is TRBV13, the J gene TRBJ2-1; TRBD2 agrees at 12 bases. The junction had 13 bases not matched to a gene; V was cut back by 8 bases and J by 2 bases. CDR1 is PRHDT and CDR2 is FYEKMQ in the germline V gene (reference sequence). The CDR3 loop spans 18 amino acids. This CDR3 reads CASLKASGRALPYNEQFF. The CDR3 nucleotides are TGTGCCAGCCTAAAGGCTAGCGGGAGGGCCCTCCCCTACAATGAGCAGTTCTTC.

The chain joins TRBV14 to TRBJ2-1, with 9 bases identical to TRBD2. The CDR3 is made up of 13 amino acids. CDR1 and CDR2 from the germline V gene are SGHDN and FVKESK. With 0 bases clipped from V and 14 bases from J, the junction kept 5 bases outside the gene matches. CDR3 sequence (DNA): TGTGCCAGCAGCCAAGATAGAGGGACTAGCAAGTTCTTC. The encoded protein is CASSQDRGTSKFF.

The chain couples TRBV19 to TRBJ2-1, with 9 bases matching TRBD2. Germline trimming cut 6 bases from V and 3 bases from J; bases unmatched to any gene: 12. The CDR3 spans 17 residues. Germline V gene sequence: CDR1 LNHDA, CDR2 SQIVND (reference sequence). The CDR3, as DNA: TGTGCCAGTAGCCCCGAACGCACTAGCGGGCTCTACAATGAGCAGTTCTTC. Residues: CASSPERTSGLYNEQFF.

This clonotype occurred a few times. The genes are TRBV10-3 and TRBJ1-2; tentatively, D is TRBD1 (6 bases). There are 13 residues in the CDR3. V lost 11 bases to trimming and J lost 4 bases, with 17 bases between them. The germline gives CDR1 ENHRY, CDR2 SYGVKD. The CDR3 coding sequence is TGTGCCTCCGGCAGGGACATACTCTATGGCTACACCTTC. This translates into CASGRDILYGYTF.

This clonotype has more than one count but fewer than ten. V and J are TRBV7-9 and TRBJ1-2; D is unclear. The V and J ends lost 0 bases and 4 bases respectively, with 6 bases between them. Per germline, CDR1 SEHNR and CDR2 FQNEAQ (reference sequence). The CDR3 runs 13 residues. The CDR3 nucleotides are TGTGCCAGCAGCTTAGCAGGTGCCTATGGCTACACCTTC. It encodes CASSLAGAYGYTF.

The rearrangement joins TRBV27 to TRBJ2-2; the D gene is possibly TRBD2 (6 bases). V lost 6 bases, J lost 5 bases, and 19 bases lay in between. Germline values: CDR1 MNHEY, CDR2 SMNVEV (reference sequence). The CDR3 is 16 amino acids. The CDR3: CASSLLRDLPTGELFF. The CDR3 region has the DNA TGTGCCAGCAGCCTCCTCCGGGACTTACCAACCGGGGAGCTGTTTTTT.

This clonotype turned up a few times. The chain recombines TRBV6-5 with TRBJ1-4, with a possible D match to TRBD1 (5 bases). Trimming took off 6 bases at V and 4 bases at J, with 15 bases between the two ends. The CDR3 is made up of 15 amino acids. The germline V gene encodes CDR1 MNHEY and CDR2 SVGAGI. The CDR3 here is CASSLTQTDNEKLFF. CDR3 nucleotides: TGTGCCAGCAGCCTTACGCAGACAGATAATGAAAAACTGTTTTTT.

This chain links TRBV7-9 with TRBJ1-2; unclear D gene. CDR3 length equals 10 residues. V gave up 9 bases and J gave up 4 bases, with 6 bases separating them. Per germline, CDR1 SEHNR and CDR2 FQNEAQ (reference sequence). CDR3 sequence reads: CASSIYGYTF. The DNA for the CDR3 is TGTGCCAGTAGTATCTATGGCTACACCTTC.

As DNA, the CDR3 is TGTGCCAGCAGTTTAAGGCAGGGCTCTGGCTACACCTTC. This translates into CASSLRQGSGYTF. The V call is TRBV12-3 or TRBV12-4, the J call TRBJ1-2; TRBD1 is a possible D gene (5 bases). CDR3 length equals 13 residues. Trimming stripped 2 bases from V and 7 bases from J, with 11 bases between.